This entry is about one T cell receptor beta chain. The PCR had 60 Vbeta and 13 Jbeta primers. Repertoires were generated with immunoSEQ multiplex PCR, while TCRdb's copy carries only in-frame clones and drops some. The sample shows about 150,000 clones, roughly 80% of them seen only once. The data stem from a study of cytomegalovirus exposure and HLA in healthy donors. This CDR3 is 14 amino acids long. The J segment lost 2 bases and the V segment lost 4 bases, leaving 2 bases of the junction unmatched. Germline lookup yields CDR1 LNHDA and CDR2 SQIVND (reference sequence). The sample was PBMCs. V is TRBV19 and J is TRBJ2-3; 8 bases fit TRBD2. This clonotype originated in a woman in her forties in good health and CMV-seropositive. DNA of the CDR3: TGTGCCAGTAGTACGGGAGGGCCCACAGATACGCAGTATTTT. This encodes CASSTGGPTDTQYF.